This entry is about one TCR beta chain. Its antigen is still unknown. The CDR3 sequence is 14 residues long. V lost 3 bases and J lost 4; bases outside the gene matches: 3. From germline, CDR1 is SGHRS and CDR2 YFSETQ. Sample time point: newly diagnosed GD, antithyroid drugs for less than 3 months. After RNA was extracted from PBMCs, the TCR library was made from it. The data belong to a study of regulatory T cells in long-lasting Graves disease. General study findings and limits: It was in persistent disease that TRBV28, TRBJ1-2 and TRBJ2-5 were favored.

The TCR beta library used iRepertoire HTBI primers with Arm-PCR amplification of CDR3. One entry per CDR3 protein, called by TCRdb with MiXCR from the multiplex PCR reads. In the table there are hundreds of thousands of distinct CDR3 sequences, roughly 15% of which are singletons. These data were likewise used in another study, on T cells in Graves' hyperthyroidism and ophthalmopathy. Per that paper: Peripheral blood also featured most of the thyroid clonotypes expanded above 0.001.

The sequence was collected from a woman aged 25 to 39 with Graves disease. The starting material was peripheral blood mononuclear cells (PBMCs), obtained at new diagnosis, from a patient treated with antithyroid drugs. This chain links TRBV5-1 with TRBJ2-1; 8 nucleotides line up with TRBD1. The CDR3 DNA reads as TGCGCCAGCAGCTCGGGACAGGCTTACAATGAGCAGTTCTTC. This encodes CASSSGQAYNEQFF.